This T cell receptor beta chain was identified in a study of blood T cell repertoires in COVID-19. The assay was immunoSEQ multiplex PCR, and TCRdb's table has in-frame clones only and misses some. The sample carries 310,000 or so clones, almost 90% recorded once. Looked up from germline, CDR1 is MNHEY and CDR2 is SVGAGI. The CDR3 covers 13 residues. With 5 bases removed from V and 6 bases from J, the gap between germline ends came to 13 bases. The V gene is TRBV6-5, the J gene TRBJ2-5, with a tentative D call TRBD1 (5 bases). This TCR came from a woman between 18 and 29 years old with acute COVID-19. The specimen was PBMCs or T cells enriched from blood (not recorded which). The CDR3 DNA is TGTGCCAGCAGTCACCGACAGAGGCAGACCCAGTACTTC. Translating it yields CASSHRQRQTQYF.